This T cell receptor beta chain was recorded in a study of naive and memory T cell subsets. Points from the study as a whole: From naive to CM, EM and EMRA, diversity decreased and Gini increased. There was no ground truth to check naive and memory subset results.

The germline V gene has CDR1 SEHNR and CDR2 FQNEAQ (reference sequence). Trimming shortened V by 2 bases and J by 0 bases, and 4 bases separated the two germline ends. The CDR3 extends over 14 amino acids. Of note for this clonotype: Its antigen is not identified.

Cells stained for CD3, CD4, CD8, CD45RA, CD27 and viability were sorted into four CD45RA/CD27 subsets. The beta constant-region primer was an equimolar mix of two oligonucleotides covering TRBC1 and TRBC2. TCRdb re-derived calls from the UMI-ligation and nested PCR reads in MiXCR, one entry per CDR3 protein. The sample contains around 27,000 distinct CDR3 sequences, about 10% of which appear only once. V usage is TRBV7-9 and J usage is TRBJ1-4; unclear D gene. The sample was effector memory CD4+ T cells from blood. Subset specified: effector memory, CD45RA- CD27-. The sequence came from a human donor in good health. CDR3 protein: CASSLHSTNEKLFF. DNA for the CDR3: TGTGCCAGCAGCTTACATTCAACTAATGAAAAACTGTTTTTT.